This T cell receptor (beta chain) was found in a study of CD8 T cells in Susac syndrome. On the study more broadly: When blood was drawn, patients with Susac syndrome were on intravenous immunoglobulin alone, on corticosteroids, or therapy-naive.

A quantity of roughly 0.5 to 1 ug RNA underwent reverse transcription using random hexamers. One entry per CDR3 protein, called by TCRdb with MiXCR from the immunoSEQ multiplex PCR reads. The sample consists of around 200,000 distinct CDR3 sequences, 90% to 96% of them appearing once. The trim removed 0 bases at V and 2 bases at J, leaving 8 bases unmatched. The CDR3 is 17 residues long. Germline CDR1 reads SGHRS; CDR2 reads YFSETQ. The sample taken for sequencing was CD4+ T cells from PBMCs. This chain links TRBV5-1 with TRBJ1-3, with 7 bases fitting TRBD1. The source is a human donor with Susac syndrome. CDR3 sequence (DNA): TGCGCCAGCAGCTTGGGGCAGAGACAGGGTCCTGGAAACACCATATATTTT. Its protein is CASSLGQRQGPGNTIYF.